Described below is a single T cell receptor (beta chain) sequence and its context. Its cognate antigen has yet to be identified. The input lacks base qualities; no much larger clone sits a single base away. The meaning of the sample's time point label: cells obtained before transplantation from donor or recipient. CD3+CD4+ and CD3+CD8+ populations were FACS-sorted from unstimulated pre-transplant donor and recipient cells taken from spleen or lymph nodes. This entry comes from a study of graft-versus-host responses after intestinal transplantation (dated by TCRdb to about 2021). Background for the entire study: The transplants that recipients received were multivisceral, liver-intestinal, or isolated intestinal. Every recipient was given anti-thymocyte globulin induction, then maintenance tacrolimus and steroids for 3 to 4 years. After intestinal transplantation, graft-versus-host and host-versus-graft alloreactive T cell clones were followed in the graft, circulation and bone marrow using bulk TCR-beta CDR3 sequencing. To identify alloreactive clones, pre-transplant mixed lymphocyte reaction products were sequenced and then compared with unstimulated pre-transplant donor and recipient T cells. A cohort of about two dozen intestinal transplant recipients, including one retransplant, was enrolled, and a few patients lacking pretransplant specimens were excluded. Donor T cell macrochimerism was defined as a peak of at least 4% donor T cells among recipient peripheral blood mononuclear cells. Samples from a few later patients were sequenced in-house on an Illumina MiSeq with MiXCR processing rather than by the commercial service.

Taken from cysteine to phenylalanine, the CDR3 has 14 residues. Only CDR3 DNA is held: 42 bases, read in frame from base 1. The trim is 2 bases for V and 4 bases for J, with a gap of 11 bases between the germline ends. The germline V gene encodes CDR1 SGHAT and CDR2 FQDESV (reference sequence). The full study reports these points: GvH clones were detected in recipient bone marrow, and some of these GvH clones were observed earlier in ileal mucosa or blood, consistent with an intestinal mucosal origin. Peak levels of circulating GvH clones were associated with declines in HvG clones early after transplant. The relatively low number and heterogeneity of intestinal transplant patients limited the conclusions. In patients with donor T cell macrochimerism, the allografts had high GvH to HvG T cell clonal ratios.

The receptor library was made with the immunoSEQ multiplex PCR assay. For most patients, genomic DNA was isolated with the Qiagen DNeasy Blood and Tissue Kit and shipped frozen to Adaptive Biotechnologies for TCR sequencing. For most patients, high-throughput TCR-beta CDR3 sequencing of genomic DNA was performed by Adaptive Biotechnologies. As for the original processing: TCR sequencing data were retrieved from Adaptive's ImmunoSEQ software for some 19 patients, whereas a few other patients were processed with MiXCR and VDJtools. To correct CD4 versus CD8 sorting errors, any sequence found in both subsets at a frequency ratio below 5:1 was removed. Because the origin of CDR3 nucleotide sequences shared between donor and recipient could not be assigned, those sequences were removed. To be classed as alloreactive, a clone needed at least 2-fold expansion over unstimulated cells and a minimum CFSE-low frequency of 0.002% (template counts) or 0.001% (read counts). Clones were considered mappable if detected in sequenced pre-transplant spleen, lymph node, or MLR CFSE-low populations of the donor or recipient. Cumulative frequency of alloreactive clones was calculated as a percentage of all sequences weighted by copy number. The source is immuneACCESS, and TCRdb retained only in-frame sequences with V and J called. Part of the clones is not carried over; for the studies checked, unresolved V genes explain less than half of this, and the remainder is unexplained. V, J and clone size derive from that table, while D and trimming were established from the DNA sequence. The sample table shows tens of thousands of clones, and around 83% are seen once. About 18% of the sample goes to the ten largest clones.

The receptor comes from a human donor who received an intestinal transplant. In this chain, TRBV11-1 is recombined with TRBJ1-1; 6 matching bases give a weak D call of TRBD1. The specimen was unstimulated CD8+ T cells sorted from spleen or lymph node cells, collected before intestinal transplant. The bases read TGTGCCAGCAGCTTAAGGGGGGCAGGCACTGAAGCTTTCTTT. It translates as CASSLRGAGTEAFF. Extended through the reference TRBV11-1 and TRBJ1-1 proteins, this CDR3 yields the full variable domain: EAEVAQSPRYKITEKSQAVAFWCDPISGHATLYWYRQILGQGPELLVQFQDESVVDDSQLPKDRFSAERLKGVDSTLKIQPAELGDSAMYLCASSLRGAGTEAFFGQGTRLTVV.